Detailed here is one TCR beta chain. Its binding antigen is unknown. The record has no base qualities; no much larger clone is one base away. Germline trimming: 0 bases from V, 8 bases from J; junction bases outside gene matches: 17. CDR1 and CDR2, per the germline V gene, are SGHAT and FQNNGV. Taken from cysteine to phenylalanine, the CDR3 has 19 residues. Only the CDR3 region is kept as DNA, spanning 57 bases read in frame from base 1. This specimen comes from a study of graft-versus-host responses after intestinal transplantation (dated by TCRdb to the early 2020s). For the wider study: The transplants that recipients got were multivisceral, liver-intestinal, or isolated intestinal. Anti-thymocyte globulin induction was given to all recipients, followed by maintenance tacrolimus and steroids for about 3 years. After intestinal transplantation, graft-versus-host and host-versus-graft alloreactive T cell clones in the graft, circulation and bone marrow were tracked using bulk TCR-beta CDR3 sequencing. To identify alloreactive clones, pre-transplant mixed lymphocyte reaction products were sequenced and compared with unstimulated pre-transplant donor and recipient T cells. The cohort enrolled around 23 intestinal transplant recipients including one retransplant, and a few patients lacking pretransplant specimens were excluded. Donor T cell macrochimerism was defined as a peak of at least 4% donor T cells among recipient peripheral blood mononuclear cells. Samples from a few later patients were sequenced in-house on an Illumina MiSeq with MiXCR processing rather than by the commercial service.

The intended sense of this specimen's time point label: cells obtained before transplantation from donor or recipient. CD3+CD4+ and CD3+CD8+ populations were FACS-sorted from unstimulated pre-transplant donor and recipient cells taken from spleen or lymph nodes. Libraries were constructed by the immunoSEQ multiplex PCR assay. For most patients, genomic DNA was isolated using the Qiagen DNeasy Blood and Tissue Kit and was shipped frozen to Adaptive Biotechnologies for TCR sequencing. High-throughput TCR-beta CDR3 sequencing of genomic DNA from most patients was performed by Adaptive Biotechnologies. The study's own analysis went as follows. TCR sequencing data for 15 to 20 patients were retrieved from Adaptive's ImmunoSEQ software; a few other patients were processed with MiXCR and VDJtools. To correct CD4 versus CD8 sorting errors, any sequence found in both subsets at a frequency ratio below 5:1 was removed. CDR3 nucleotide sequences shared between donor and recipient were removed because their origin could not be assigned. At least 2-fold expansion over unstimulated cells and a minimum CFSE-low frequency of 0.002% (template counts) or 0.001% (read counts) were required for clones to be classified as alloreactive. Clones detected in sequenced pre-transplant spleen, lymph node, or MLR CFSE-low populations of the donor or recipient were defined as mappable. Cumulative frequency of alloreactive clones was calculated as a percentage of all sequences weighted by copy number. TCRdb took over this immuneACCESS table, retaining in-frame rearrangements with V and J assigned. Such tables are incomplete; in checked studies, under half of the missing clones stem from an unresolved V gene, and the remainder is unexplained. The V and J calls and clone size were taken over from that table, and D and trimming were inferred from the DNA. Present in this sample are about 85,000 clones, approximately 90% of which were seen just once. Around 7.6% of the sample is in the top ten clones.

Study-wide conclusions, independent of this receptor: Conclusions were limited by the relatively low number and heterogeneity of intestinal transplant patients. GvH clones turned up in recipient bone marrow, with some appearing earlier in ileal mucosa or blood, a pattern consistent with an intestinal mucosal origin. Peak levels of circulating GvH clones were associated with declines in HvG clones early after transplant. High GvH to HvG T cell clonal ratios were observed in the allografts of patients with donor T cell macrochimerism.

The sequencing here drew on unstimulated CD8+ T cells sorted from spleen or lymph node cells, taken before transplant. This TCR was recovered from a human donor who was the organ donor for an intestinal transplant. In this chain, TRBV11-2 is recombined with TRBJ1-4; TRBD1 lines up with 8 middle nucleotides. The sequence in DNA is TGTGCCAGCAGCTTAGATGCTTTCAGGACAGGGTTGGGAGTGGAAAAACTGTTTTTT. It codes for CASSLDAFRTGLGVEKLFF.